These 9 T cell receptor beta chains originate from one sample sequenced in a study of post-analysis software for immune sequencing data. cDNA libraries for TCR beta contained unique molecular identifiers. MiXCR was run by TCRdb on the PCR reads, yielding one entry per CDR3 protein. The sample has 650,000 to 850,000 distinct CDR3 sequences; around 46% are singletons. Their target antigens are unknown. General study points: The study found TRBV5-6, TRBV5-1 and TRBV20-1 among a few TRBV segments more frequent in patients than controls.

Sequenced material: blood. These TCRs come from a girl under 18 with multiple sclerosis.

The CDR3 loop is CSVDAGLAGNEQFF. The CDR3 DNA sequence: TGCAGCGTTGACGCCGGACTAGCGGGCAATGAGCAGTTCTTC. The chain joins TRBV29-1 to TRBJ2-1, with TRBD2 matching over 11 bases. Losses at the gene ends were 3 bases for V and 6 bases for J; bases not matched to a gene: 4. The CDR3 has 14 amino acids. Germline assignment: CDR1 SQVTM and CDR2 ANQGSEA.

The V gene is TRBV9, the J gene TRBJ1-6, with unresolved D. The germline V gene encodes CDR1 SGDLS and CDR2 YYNGEE. The CDR3 length is 12 residues. Between the trimmed V and J ends, which lost 8 bases and 7 bases, there was a span of 10 bases. The CDR3 loop reads CASNTANSPLHF. CDR3 nucleotide sequence: TGTGCCAGTAACACTGCGAATTCACCCCTCCACTTT.

V usage is TRBV29-1 and J usage is TRBJ2-3; 7 bases align to TRBD2. Germline V gives CDR1 SQVTM, CDR2 ANQGSEA. J gave up 2 bases and V 2 bases, and 7 bases lay outside the gene matches. The CDR3 covers 15 residues. The CDR3 nucleotides are TGCAGCGTTGAATCCCCTAGCGGCCACACAGATACGCAGTATTTT. This codes for CSVESPSGHTDTQYF.

The chain links TRBV30 to TRBJ1-2; 9 bases line up with TRBD1. CDR1 is GTSNPN and CDR2 is SVGIG in the germline V gene (reference sequence). This CDR3 comprises 15 residues. Trimming removed 3 bases from V and 0 bases from J; junction bases left unmatched: 5. The CDR3 sequence: CAWRADRGANYGYTF. The DNA of the CDR3 is TGTGCCTGGAGAGCCGACAGGGGGGCTAACTATGGCTACACCTTC.

The DNA for the CDR3 is TGTGCCAGCAGCAACAATCCGGGATACATCTATGGCTACACCTTC. Translation: CASSNNPGYIYGYTF. The J gene is TRBJ1-2, the V gene TRBV6-5; D is unclear. Germline CDR1 and CDR2: MNHEY and SVGAGI. There are 15 residues in the CDR3. V was shortened by 6 bases and J by 4 bases, with 18 bases between the two germline ends.

This clonotype was detected a few times. This rearrangement joins TRBV5-6 to TRBJ2-7; TRBD2 aligns across 8 bases. Germline assignment: CDR1 SGHDT and CDR2 YYEEEE. CDR3 length: 15 residues. V was pared by 0 bases and J by 5 bases, with 7 bases of the junction left unmatched. CDR3 DNA sequence: TGTGCCAGCAGCTTGGGTGACGGGAGGGGTAACGAGCAGTACTTC. It translates to CASSLGDGRGNEQYF.

This clonotype was picked up one time. This chain connects TRBV24-1 to TRBJ2-1, with a weak D call TRBD1 (6 bases). The V end lost 4 bases, the J end lost 4 bases, and 19 bases lay between the germline ends. From germline, CDR1 is KGHDR and CDR2 SFDVKD. This CDR3 region has 17 residues. CDR3 nucleotides: TGTGCCACCAGTGACACCACTACAGGGAGTAGATACAATGAGCAGTTCTTC. Its translation: CATSDTTTGSRYNEQFF.

The chain carries TRBV29-1 and TRBJ2-4; tentatively, D is TRBD2 (5 bases). From germline, CDR1 is SQVTM and CDR2 ANQGSEA. The CDR3 totals 9 residues. This chain's CDR3 is CRRSGKQYF. The CDR3, as DNA: TGCAGGAGGTCGGGGAAGCAGTACTTC.

CDR3 in amino acids: CSVEDRGYLEQFF. Written as DNA, the CDR3 is TGCAGCGTTGAAGACAGGGGGTACCTCGAGCAGTTCTTC. The chain links TRBV29-1 to TRBJ2-1; TRBD1 agrees at 7 bases. J was trimmed by 10 bases and V by 0 bases; bases with no gene match: 6. The CDR3 loop spans 13 amino acids. The germline CDR1 and CDR2 sequences are SQVTM and ANQGSEA.